This T cell receptor beta chain derives from a study of blood T cell repertoires in COVID-19. The data were produced by immunoSEQ multiplex PCR, yet TCRdb's version contains in-frame clones alone and is incomplete. There are approximately 94,000 clones in the sample; around 80% occur only once, and 20% to 25% lies in the top ten. The CDR3 has 15 residues. The germline V and J ends were trimmed by 1 base and 8 bases, with 17 bases remaining between them. CDR1 is KGHSH and CDR2 is LQKENI in the germline V gene. This chain links TRBV18 with TRBJ1-1; D perhaps matches TRBD1 (5 bases). Sequenced input: peripheral blood. The clonotype originates from a man aged 60 to 75 with acute or convalescent COVID-19. CDR3 sequence: CASSPLGGARSEAFF. The CDR3 DNA sequence: TGTGCCAGCTCACCACTGGGAGGGGCCAGGTCCGAAGCTTTCTTT.